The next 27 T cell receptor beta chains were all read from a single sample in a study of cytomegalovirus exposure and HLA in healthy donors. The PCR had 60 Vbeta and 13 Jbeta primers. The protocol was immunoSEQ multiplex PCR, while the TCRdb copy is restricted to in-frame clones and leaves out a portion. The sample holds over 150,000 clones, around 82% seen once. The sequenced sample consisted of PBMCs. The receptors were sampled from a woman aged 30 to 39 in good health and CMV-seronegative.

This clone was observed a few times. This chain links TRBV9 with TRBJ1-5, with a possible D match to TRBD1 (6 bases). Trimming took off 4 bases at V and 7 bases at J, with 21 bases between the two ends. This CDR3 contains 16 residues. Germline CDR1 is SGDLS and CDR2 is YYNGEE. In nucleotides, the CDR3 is TGTGCCAGCAGCCCAGGCGGGGGGGCGGGAGGACAGCCCCAGCATTTT. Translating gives CASSPGGGAGGQPQHF.

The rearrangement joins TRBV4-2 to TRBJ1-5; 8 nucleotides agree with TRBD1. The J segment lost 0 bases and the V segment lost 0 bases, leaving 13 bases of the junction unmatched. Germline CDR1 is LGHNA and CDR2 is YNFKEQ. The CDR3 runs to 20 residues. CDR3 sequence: CASSQDFGQGRSYSNQPQHF. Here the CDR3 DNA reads TGTGCCAGCAGCCAAGATTTCGGACAGGGCCGTTCATATAGCAATCAGCCCCAGCATTTT.

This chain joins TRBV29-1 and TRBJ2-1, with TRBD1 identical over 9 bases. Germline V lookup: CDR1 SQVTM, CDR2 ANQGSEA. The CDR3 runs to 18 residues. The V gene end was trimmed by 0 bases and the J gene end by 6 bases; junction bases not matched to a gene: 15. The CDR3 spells CSVEDGQGKVFSFNEQFF. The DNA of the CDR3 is TGCAGCGTTGAAGATGGACAGGGGAAGGTCTTTTCTTTCAATGAGCAGTTCTTC.

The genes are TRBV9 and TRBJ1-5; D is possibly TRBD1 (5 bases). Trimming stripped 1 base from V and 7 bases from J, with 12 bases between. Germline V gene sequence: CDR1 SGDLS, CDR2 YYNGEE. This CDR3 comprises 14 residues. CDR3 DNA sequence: TGTGCCAGCAGCGTATTGCAGGGTTGCCAGCCCCAGCATTTT. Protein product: CASSVLQGCQPQHF.

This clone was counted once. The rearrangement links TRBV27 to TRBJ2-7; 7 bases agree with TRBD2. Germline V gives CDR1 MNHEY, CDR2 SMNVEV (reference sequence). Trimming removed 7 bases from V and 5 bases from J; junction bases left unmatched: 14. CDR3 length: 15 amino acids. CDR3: CASNKGWRGRDEQYF. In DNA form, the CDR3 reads TGTGCCAGCAATAAGGGATGGCGGGGGAGGGACGAGCAGTACTTC.

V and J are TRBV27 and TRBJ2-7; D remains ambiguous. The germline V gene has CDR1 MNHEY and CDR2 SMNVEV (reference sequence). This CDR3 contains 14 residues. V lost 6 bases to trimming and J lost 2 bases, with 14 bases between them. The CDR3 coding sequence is TGTGCCAGCAGCTTTCCAGGTCGCCCCTACGAGCAGTACTTC. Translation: CASSFPGRPYEQYF.

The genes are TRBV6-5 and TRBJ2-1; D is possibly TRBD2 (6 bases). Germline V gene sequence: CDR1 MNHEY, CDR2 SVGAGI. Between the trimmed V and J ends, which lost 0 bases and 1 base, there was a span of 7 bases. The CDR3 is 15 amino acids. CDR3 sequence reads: CASSYSLASYNEQFF. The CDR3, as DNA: TGTGCCAGCAGTTACTCCCTAGCGTCCTACAATGAGCAGTTCTTC.

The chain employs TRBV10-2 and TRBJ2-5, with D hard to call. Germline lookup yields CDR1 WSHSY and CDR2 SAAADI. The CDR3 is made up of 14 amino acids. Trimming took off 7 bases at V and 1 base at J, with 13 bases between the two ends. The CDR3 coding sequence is TGCGCCAGCACTCGATCTGGCGGCCAAGAGACCCAGTACTTC. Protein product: CASTRSGGQETQYF.

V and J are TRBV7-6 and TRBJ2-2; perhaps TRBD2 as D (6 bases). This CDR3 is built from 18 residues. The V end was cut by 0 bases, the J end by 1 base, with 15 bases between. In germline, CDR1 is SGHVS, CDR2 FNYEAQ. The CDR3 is CASSLAPRLGVNTGELFF. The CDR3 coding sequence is TGTGCCAGCAGCTTAGCGCCGCGACTAGGGGTGAACACCGGGGAGCTGTTTTTT.

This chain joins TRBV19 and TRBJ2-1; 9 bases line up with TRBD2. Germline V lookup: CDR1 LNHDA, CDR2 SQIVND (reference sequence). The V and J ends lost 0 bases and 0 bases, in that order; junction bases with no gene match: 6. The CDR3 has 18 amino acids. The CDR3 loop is CASSIDLLAGSSYNEQFF. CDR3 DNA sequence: TGTGCCAGTAGTATAGATCTGCTAGCGGGGAGCTCCTACAATGAGCAGTTCTTC.

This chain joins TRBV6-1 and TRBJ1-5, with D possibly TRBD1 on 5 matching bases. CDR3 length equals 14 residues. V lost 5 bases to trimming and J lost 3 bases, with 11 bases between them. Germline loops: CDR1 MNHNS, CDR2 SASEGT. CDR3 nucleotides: TGTGCCAGCAGTTATAAGGGGTACAATCAGCCCCAGCATTTT. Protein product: CASSYKGYNQPQHF.

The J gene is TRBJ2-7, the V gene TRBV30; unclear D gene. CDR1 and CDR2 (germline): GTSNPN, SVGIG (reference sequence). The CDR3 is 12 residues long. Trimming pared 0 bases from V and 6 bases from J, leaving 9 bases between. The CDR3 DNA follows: TGTGCCTGGAGTGTATTTTTCCGCGAGCAGTACTTC. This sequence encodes CAWSVFFREQYF.

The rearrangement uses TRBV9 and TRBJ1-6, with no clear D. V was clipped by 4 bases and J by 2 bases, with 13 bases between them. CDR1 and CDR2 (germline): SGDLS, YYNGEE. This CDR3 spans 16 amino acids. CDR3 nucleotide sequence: TGTGCCAGCAGCCCGAGGATAACCACCTATAATTCACCCCTCCACTTT. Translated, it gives CASSPRITTYNSPLHF.

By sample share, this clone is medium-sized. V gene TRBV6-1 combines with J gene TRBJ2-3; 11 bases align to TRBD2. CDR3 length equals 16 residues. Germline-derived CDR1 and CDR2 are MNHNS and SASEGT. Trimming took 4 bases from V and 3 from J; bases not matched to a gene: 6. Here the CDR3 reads CASSGIAGGSTDTQYF. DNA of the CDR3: TGTGCCAGCAGTGGGATAGCGGGAGGGTCAACAGATACGCAGTATTTT.

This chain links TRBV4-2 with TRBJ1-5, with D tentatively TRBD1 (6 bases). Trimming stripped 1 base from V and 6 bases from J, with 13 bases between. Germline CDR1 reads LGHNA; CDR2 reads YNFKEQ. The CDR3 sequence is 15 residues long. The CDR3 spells CASSQGSGASQPQHF. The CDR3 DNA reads TGTGCCAGCAGCCAAGGTTCAGGGGCGAGTCAGCCCCAGCATTTT.

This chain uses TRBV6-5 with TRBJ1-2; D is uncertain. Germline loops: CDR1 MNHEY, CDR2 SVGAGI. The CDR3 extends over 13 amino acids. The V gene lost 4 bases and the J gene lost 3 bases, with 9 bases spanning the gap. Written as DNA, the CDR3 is TGTGCCAGCAGTTCCCTACCTTACTATGGCTACACCTTC. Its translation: CASSSLPYYGYTF.

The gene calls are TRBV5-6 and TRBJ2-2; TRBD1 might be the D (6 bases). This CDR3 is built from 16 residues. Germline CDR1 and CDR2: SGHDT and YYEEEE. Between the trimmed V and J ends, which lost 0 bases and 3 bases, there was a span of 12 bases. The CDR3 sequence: CASSLVGQLHTGELFF. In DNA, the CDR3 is TGTGCCAGCAGCTTGGTTGGACAGCTCCACACCGGGGAGCTGTTTTTT.

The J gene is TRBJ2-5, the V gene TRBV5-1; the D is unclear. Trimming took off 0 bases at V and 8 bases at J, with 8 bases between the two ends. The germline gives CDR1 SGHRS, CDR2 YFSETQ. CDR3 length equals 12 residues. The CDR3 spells CASSLELSTQYF. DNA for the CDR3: TGCGCCAGCAGCTTGGAGCTAAGTACCCAGTACTTC.

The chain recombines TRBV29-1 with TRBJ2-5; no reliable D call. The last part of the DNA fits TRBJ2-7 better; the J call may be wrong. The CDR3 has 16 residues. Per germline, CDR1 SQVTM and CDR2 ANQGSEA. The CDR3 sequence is CSVEVPGTHTPYEQYF. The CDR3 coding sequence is TGCAGCGTCGAGGTACCCGGAACCCACACCCCCTACGAGCAGTACTTC.

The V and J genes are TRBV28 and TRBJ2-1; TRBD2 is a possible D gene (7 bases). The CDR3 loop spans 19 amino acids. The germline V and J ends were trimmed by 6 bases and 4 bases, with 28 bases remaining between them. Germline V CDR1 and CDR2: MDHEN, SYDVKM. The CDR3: CASRPSLGGRGGDYNEQFF. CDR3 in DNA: TGTGCCAGCAGGCCCTCGTTAGGGGGAAGGGGGGGGGATTACAATGAGCAGTTCTTC. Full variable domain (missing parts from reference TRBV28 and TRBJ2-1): DVKVTQSSRYLVKRTGEKVFLECVQDMDHENMFWYRQDPGLGLRLIYFSYDVKMKEKGDIPEGYSVSREKKERFSLILESASTNQTSMYLCASRPSLGGRGGDYNEQFFGPGTRLTVL.

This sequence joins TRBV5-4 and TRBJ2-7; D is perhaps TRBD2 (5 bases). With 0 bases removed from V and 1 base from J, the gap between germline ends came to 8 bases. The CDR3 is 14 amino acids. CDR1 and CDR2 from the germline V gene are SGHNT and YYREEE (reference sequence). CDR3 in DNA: TGTGCCAGCAGCTTGGCGGGAAGATCCTACGAGCAGTACTTC. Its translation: CASSLAGRSYEQYF.

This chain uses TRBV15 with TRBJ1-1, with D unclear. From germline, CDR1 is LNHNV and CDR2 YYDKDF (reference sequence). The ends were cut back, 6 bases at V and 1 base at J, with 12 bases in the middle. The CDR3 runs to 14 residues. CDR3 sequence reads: CATRVNFANTEAFF. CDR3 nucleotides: TGTGCCACCAGAGTAAACTTTGCGAACACTGAAGCTTTCTTT.

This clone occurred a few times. The CDR3 region is CASSRRDRGAGNTIYF. CDR3 DNA sequence: TGCGCCAGCAGCCGCCGAGACAGGGGAGCCGGAAACACCATATATTTT. The V and J genes are TRBV4-1 and TRBJ1-3, with 8 bases lining up with TRBD1. The CDR3 consists of 16 residues. Germline CDR1 MGHRA, CDR2 YSYEKL. The junction had 9 bases not matched to a gene; V was cut back by 4 bases and J by 4 bases.

DNA for the CDR3: TGTGCCAGTAGTTCCGCCAGGGGCGAGACCCAGTACTTC. It encodes CASSSARGETQYF. The chain recombines TRBV19 with TRBJ2-5, with D perhaps TRBD1 (6 bases). Trimming removed 5 bases at V and 5 bases at J, with 12 bases between. Germline assignment: CDR1 LNHDA and CDR2 SQIVND (reference sequence). This CDR3 is 13 amino acids long.

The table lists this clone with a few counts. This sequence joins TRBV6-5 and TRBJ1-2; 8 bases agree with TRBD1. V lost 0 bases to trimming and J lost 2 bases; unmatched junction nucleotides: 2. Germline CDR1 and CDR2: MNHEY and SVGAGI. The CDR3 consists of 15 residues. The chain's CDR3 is CASSYSGQVNYGYTF. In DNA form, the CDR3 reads TGTGCCAGCAGTTACTCGGGACAGGTGAACTATGGCTACACCTTC.

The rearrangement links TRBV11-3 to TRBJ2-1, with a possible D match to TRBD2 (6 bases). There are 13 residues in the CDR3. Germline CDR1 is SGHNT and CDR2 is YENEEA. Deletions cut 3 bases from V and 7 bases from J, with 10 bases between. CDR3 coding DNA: TGTGCCAGCAGCTTCGGGAGTCCGAATGAGCAGTTCTTC. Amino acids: CASSFGSPNEQFF.

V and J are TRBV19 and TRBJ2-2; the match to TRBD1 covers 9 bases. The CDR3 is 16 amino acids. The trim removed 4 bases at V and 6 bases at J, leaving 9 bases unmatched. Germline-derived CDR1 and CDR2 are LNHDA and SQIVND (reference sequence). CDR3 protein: CASSRRDREIPGELFF. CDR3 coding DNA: TGTGCCAGTAGTAGACGGGACAGGGAAATTCCCGGGGAGCTGTTTTTT.